The clone carrying this T cell receptor beta chain was detected a few times. The antigen remains unidentified. The data belong to a study of identical twins. Trimming removed 2 bases from V and 6 bases from J, with 17 bases in between. The CDR3 is 16 amino acids. In germline, CDR1 is LGHDT, CDR2 YNNKEL (reference sequence). Broader study findings: Beta out-of-frame sequences showed weaker excess twin sharing.

TCRdb re-called the 5' RACE reads with MiXCR, one entry per CDR3 protein. The data hold hundreds of thousands of distinct CDR3 sequences, with approximately 24% observed a single time. This sample was shared with a second study, whose subject was T cells expressing NK-cell markers. That source adds: Serological testing identified seven of the eight sequenced donors as HCMV-seropositive and one as seronegative. In several experiments, an anti-gamma-delta TCR antibody restricted sorting to alpha-beta TCR T cells.

J is TRBJ2-1 and V is TRBV3-1; D remains unclear. The specimen was CD4+ T cells sorted from blood. This receptor was taken from a woman between 18 and 29 years old in good health. CDR3 sequence reads: CASSQLVTQIGNEQFF. CDR3 bases: TGTGCCAGCAGCCAACTTGTCACCCAAATTGGCAATGAGCAGTTCTTC.